The present T cell receptor (beta chain) was sequenced within a study of identical twins. A remark on this clonotype: Antigen specificity is unknown.

Through template switching, a universal primer site was introduced, and the cDNA contained unique molecular identifiers. Each CDR3 protein is one row after TCRdb ran MiXCR on the 5' RACE reads. The sample yields 300,000 to 350,000 distinct CDR3 sequences, roughly 12% seen once. Study-level points and caveats: Insertions ran lower in abundant cord blood beta clonotypes, though not in memory repertoires. Twin-shared out-of-frame alpha sequences showed excess low generation probability.

CDR3 length: 15 residues. V was cut by 7 bases and J by 4 bases, with 16 bases left in between. Germline assignment: CDR1 SNHLY and CDR2 FYNNEI. The sample was also reused in another study, on yellow fever vaccine responses in identical twins.

This receptor was obtained from a woman between 18 and 30 years old in good health. The sample was CD8+ T cells sorted from blood. The chain is built from TRBV2 and TRBJ1-4, with D tentatively TRBD1 (6 bases). The CDR3 spells CASTLGAYLNEKLFF. In DNA, the CDR3 is TGTGCCAGCACCCTGGGGGCCTATCTTAATGAAAAACTGTTTTTT. The whole variable domain, filled in from reference TRBV2 and TRBJ1-4, reads EPEVTQTPSHQVTQMGQEVILRCVPISNHLYFYWYRQILGQKVEFLVSFYNNEISEKSEIFDDQFSVERPDGSNFTLKIRSTKLEDSAMYFCASTLGAYLNEKLFFGSGTQLSVL.